Listed here are 4 T cell receptor beta chains from one sample, sequenced in a study of blood T cell repertoires in COVID-19. Sequencing was performed with immunoSEQ multiplex PCR; in TCRdb, only in-frame clones are kept and a portion is missing. The sample carries hundreds of thousands of clones, 91% recorded once. Material for sequencing was peripheral blood. The receptor source for this set is a woman aged 18 to 35 who had recovered from COVID-19.

The chain couples TRBV2 to TRBJ1-5; D call uncertain. The CDR3 is 15 amino acids. CDR1 and CDR2 (germline): SNHLY, FYNNEI. The V end was cut by 3 bases, the J end by 2 bases, with 11 bases between. CDR3 sequence reads: CASSEAGSGNQPQHF. The CDR3, as DNA: TGTGCCAGCAGTGAGGCGGGGAGCGGCAATCAGCCCCAGCATTTT.

The chain uses TRBV6-5 and TRBJ1-2; TRBD1 matches 10 bases. Germline trimming cut 7 bases from V and 7 bases from J; bases unmatched to any gene: 9. The CDR3 has 14 amino acids. Germline-derived CDR1 and CDR2 are MNHEY and SVGAGI. Here the CDR3 reads CASTDGTGEGGYTF. CDR3 in DNA: TGTGCCAGCACCGATGGGACAGGGGAGGGTGGCTACACCTTC.

The rearrangement uses TRBV4-3 and TRBJ1-1; 7 positions match TRBD1. V shed 3 bases and J 5 bases; nucleotides not matched to a gene: 3. Germline V gene lookup returns CDR1 LGHNA and CDR2 YSLEER. This CDR3 comprises 13 residues. The CDR3 sequence: CASSQQQGTEAFF. CDR3 nucleotide sequence: TGCGCCAGCAGCCAGCAACAGGGGACTGAAGCTTTCTTT.

The chain combines TRBV28 with TRBJ2-1; 7 bases line up with TRBD1. With 6 bases clipped from V and 5 bases from J, the junction kept 10 bases outside the gene matches. From germline, CDR1 is MDHEN and CDR2 SYDVKM. This CDR3 contains 15 residues. The CDR3 coding sequence is TGTGCCAGCAGACACCCAGGGACAGAAAACAATGAGCAGTTCTTC. This encodes CASRHPGTENNEQFF.